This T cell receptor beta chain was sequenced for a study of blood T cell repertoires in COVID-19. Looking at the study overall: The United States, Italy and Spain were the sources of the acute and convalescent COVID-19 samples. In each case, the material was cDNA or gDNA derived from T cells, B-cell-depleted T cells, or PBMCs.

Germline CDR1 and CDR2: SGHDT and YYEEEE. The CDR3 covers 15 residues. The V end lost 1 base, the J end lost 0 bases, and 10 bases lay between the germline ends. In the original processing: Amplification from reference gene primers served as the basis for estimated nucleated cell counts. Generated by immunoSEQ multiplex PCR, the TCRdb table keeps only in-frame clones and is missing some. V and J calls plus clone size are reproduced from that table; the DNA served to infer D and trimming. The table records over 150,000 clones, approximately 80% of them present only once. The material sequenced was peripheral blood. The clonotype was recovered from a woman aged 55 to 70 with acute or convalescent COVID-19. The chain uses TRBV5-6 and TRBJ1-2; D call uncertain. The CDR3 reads CASSLFGVPNYGYTF. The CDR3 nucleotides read TGTGCCAGCAGCTTGTTCGGGGTCCCTAACTATGGCTACACCTTC.